The T cell receptor (beta chain) described here comes from a study of blood T cell repertoires in COVID-19. Turning to the study itself: Collection of acute and convalescent COVID-19 samples took place in the United States, Italy and Spain.

The authors' processing: Quantification of nucleated cells was approximated via reference gene primer amplification. The table came from immunoSEQ multiplex PCR; TCRdb's copy has only in-frame clones and leaves some out. V, J and clone size were drawn from that table, and D and trimming were deduced from the DNA. The sample shows hundreds of thousands of clones, 75% to 90% of them seen only once. Germline-derived CDR1 and CDR2 are LGHNA and YNFKEQ. The CDR3 contains 15 residues. V lost 0 bases, J lost 5 bases, and 12 bases lay in between. This clone was observed once. Sequences were obtained from peripheral blood. The TCR was taken from a young woman with acute or convalescent COVID-19. The chain employs TRBV4-2 and TRBJ2-3, with D possibly TRBD2 on 6 matching bases. The CDR3 here is CASSQDPEGIDTQYF. CDR3 DNA sequence: TGTGCCAGCAGCCAAGATCCGGAGGGAATAGATACGCAGTATTTT.